The next 32 T cell receptor beta chains were all read from a single sample in a study of shared clonotypes between healthy human individuals. Method: immunoSEQ multiplex PCR; TCRdb's copy keeps in-frame clones and lacks some. This table holds roughly 1,500,000 clones, 95% to 99% found once. The sample consisted of naive CD4+ T cells sorted from blood. Subset: CD45RA+ positively selected. The receptors originated from a man in his thirties or forties in good health.

This clone was counted a single time. V gene TRBV19 combines with J gene TRBJ2-1; D uncertain. The CDR3 is made up of 13 amino acids. Trimming cost V 3 bases and J 7 bases, with 10 bases left between them. Germline lookup yields CDR1 LNHDA and CDR2 SQIVND (reference sequence). The CDR3, as DNA: TGTGCCAGTAGTATCACACCGCAGAATGAGCAGTTCTTC. Amino acids: CASSITPQNEQFF.

The V call is TRBV9, the J call TRBJ1-1; D perhaps matches TRBD1 (5 bases). The V gene's germline CDR1 is SGDLS and CDR2 YYNGEE. Trimming removed 4 bases at V and 1 base at J, with 11 bases between. The CDR3 runs to 14 residues. For the CDR3, the DNA is TGTGCCAGCAGCCCTGCAGGGCGGAACACTGAAGCTTTCTTT. Translated: CASSPAGRNTEAFF.

The chain employs TRBV18 and TRBJ2-5, with 8 bases lining up with TRBD2. The CDR3 contains 14 residues. After removal of 3 bases from V and 4 bases from J, the junction contained 4 bases not matched to a gene. Germline-derived CDR1 and CDR2 are KGHSH and LQKENI. The CDR3, as DNA: TGTGCCAGCTCACCGGCGGGAGGCCGAGAGACCCAGTACTTC. This translates into CASSPAGGRETQYF.

This chain connects TRBV18 to TRBJ2-7; TRBD2 agrees at 11 bases. V shed 3 bases and J 2 bases; nucleotides not matched to a gene: 3. The V gene's germline CDR1 is KGHSH and CDR2 LQKENI. The CDR3 loop spans 15 amino acids. The CDR3 sequence is CASSPQTSGAYEQYF. The DNA for the CDR3 is TGTGCCAGCTCACCCCAGACTAGCGGGGCCTACGAGCAGTACTTC.

The sample holds one count of this clone. The same CDR3 can be traced to other DNA sequences in this sample. The genes are TRBV7-9 and TRBJ2-7; 7 bases fit TRBD1. This CDR3 is 14 amino acids long. Germline CDR1 is SEHNR and CDR2 is FQNEAQ (reference sequence). V gave up 5 bases and J gave up 1 base; unmatched junction bases: 5. The CDR3 sequence: CASSATGVSYEQYF. DNA for the CDR3: TGTGCCAGCAGCGCTACAGGGGTGTCCTACGAGCAGTACTTC. The entire variable domain, with the rest obtained from reference TRBV7-9 and TRBJ2-7, is as follows: DTGVSQNPRHKITKRGQNVTFRCDPISEHNRLYWYRQTLGQGPEFLTYFQNEAQLEKSRLLSDRFSAERPKGSFSTLEIQRTEQGDSAMYLCASSATGVSYEQYFGPGTRLTVT.

CDR3 loop: CASSPATSGRYEQYF. The DNA for the CDR3 is TGTGCCAGCAGCCCCGCTACCAGCGGGAGGTACGAGCAGTACTTC. This sequence joins TRBV6-5 and TRBJ2-7, with 9 bases aligning to TRBD2. From germline, CDR1 is MNHEY and CDR2 SVGAGI. With V trimmed by 6 bases and J by 4 bases, 10 bases remained unmatched. The CDR3 is 15 amino acids.

The CDR3 nucleotides are TGCGCCAGCAGTATCGACAGGGGCGCGGGACTAGCGGCGCCGTACAATGAGCAGTTCTTC. It specifies CASSIDRGAGLAAPYNEQFF. This rearrangement joins TRBV5-1 to TRBJ2-1, with 11 positions matching TRBD2. The CDR3 consists of 20 residues. Germline trimming cut 5 bases from V and 4 bases from J; bases unmatched to any gene: 20. Germline V gives CDR1 SGHRS, CDR2 YFSETQ.

This chain links TRBV18 with TRBJ1-1, with D possibly being TRBD1 (5 bases). Germline V gives CDR1 KGHSH, CDR2 LQKENI. V was pared by 6 bases and J by 7 bases, with 15 bases between. The CDR3 extends over 13 amino acids. For the CDR3, the DNA is TGTGCCAGCTCGCCCCAGGGAATGGGTGAAGCTTTCTTT. It translates to CASSPQGMGEAFF.

This chain joins TRBV2 and TRBJ2-5, with D possibly called TRBD1 or TRBD2 (6 bases each). CDR1 and CDR2 (germline): SNHLY, FYNNEI. The CDR3 totals 16 residues. V was shortened by 5 bases and J by 5 bases, with 21 bases between the two germline ends. CDR3 residues: CASSTRGARRGETQYF. As DNA, the CDR3 is TGTGCCAGCAGTACGAGGGGGGCCAGGAGAGGGGAGACCCAGTACTTC.

J is TRBJ2-7 and V is TRBV7-9, with D uncertain. This CDR3 is 12 amino acids long. V was clipped by 3 bases and J by 2 bases, with 5 bases between them. In germline, CDR1 is SEHNR, CDR2 FQNEAQ (reference sequence). This chain's CDR3 is CASSFRAYEQYF. CDR3 sequence (DNA): TGTGCCAGCAGCTTTCGGGCCTACGAGCAGTACTTC. Variable domain in full (rest from reference TRBV7-9 and TRBJ2-7): DTGVSQNPRHKITKRGQNVTFRCDPISEHNRLYWYRQTLGQGPEFLTYFQNEAQLEKSRLLSDRFSAERPKGSFSTLEIQRTEQGDSAMYLCASSFRAYEQYFGPGTRLTVT.

The rearrangement links TRBV29-1 to TRBJ2-5; D uncertain. Trimming pared 0 bases from V and 4 bases from J, leaving 9 bases between. The CDR3 is 13 amino acids. Germline loops: CDR1 SQVTM, CDR2 ANQGSEA. The DNA for the CDR3 is TGCAGCGTTGAAGACAGGACCCCAGAGACCCAGTACTTC. Translation gives CSVEDRTPETQYF.

The chain couples TRBV30 to TRBJ2-3; 9 positions match TRBD1. The CDR3 is 15 residues long. The germline gives CDR1 GTSNPN, CDR2 SVGIG (reference sequence). V lost 1 base to trimming and J lost 7 bases; unmatched junction nucleotides: 9. CDR3 in amino acids: CAWSETGGFRYTQYF. The CDR3 DNA follows: TGTGCCTGGAGTGAGACAGGGGGTTTCAGATATACGCAGTATTTT.

This rearrangement joins TRBV9 to TRBJ2-1, with a tentative D call TRBD1 (5 bases). The CDR3 loop spans 16 amino acids. The V end was cut by 1 base, the J end by 6 bases, with 17 bases between. Germline CDR1 and CDR2: SGDLS and YYNGEE. The CDR3 loop is CASSVHQDTWGNEQFF. DNA of the CDR3: TGTGCCAGCAGCGTACATCAGGACACCTGGGGCAATGAGCAGTTCTTC. The full variable domain, its missing parts supplied by reference TRBV9 and TRBJ2-1, is DSGVTQTPKHLITATGQRVTLRCSPRSGDLSVYWYQQSLDQGLQFLIQYYNGEERAKGNILERFSAQQFPDLHSELNLSSLELGDSALYFCASSVHQDTWGNEQFFGPGTRLTVL.

This chain uses TRBV19 with TRBJ2-5; a possible D gene is TRBD2 (7 bases). The V gene lost 7 bases and the J gene lost 1 base, with 16 bases spanning the gap. There are 15 residues in the CDR3. Germline loops: CDR1 LNHDA, CDR2 SQIVND (reference sequence). The CDR3 protein is CASTPGGQIQETQYF. CDR3 in DNA: TGTGCCAGTACCCCCGGGGGGCAAATCCAAGAGACCCAGTACTTC. The complete variable domain, with remaining parts taken from reference TRBV19 and TRBJ2-5, reads DGGITQSPKYLFRKEGQNVTLSCEQNLNHDAMYWYRQDPGQGLRLIYYSQIVNDFQKGDIAEGYSVSREKKESFPLTVTSAQKNPTAFYLCASTPGGQIQETQYFGPGTRLLVL.

V usage is TRBV7-3 and J usage is TRBJ2-4, with TRBD1 matching over 9 bases. This CDR3 comprises 16 residues. Losses at the gene ends were 2 bases for V and 4 bases for J; bases not matched to a gene: 6. Germline lookup yields CDR1 SGHTA and CDR2 FQGTGA. The DNA for the CDR3 is TGTGCCAGCAGCTTAGCACCCGGGACAGGGAAAAACATTCAGTACTTC. This codes for CASSLAPGTGKNIQYF.

The chain links TRBV5-4 to TRBJ2-2, with D hard to call. V was clipped by 1 base and J by 2 bases, with 15 bases between them. Germline-derived CDR1 and CDR2 are SGHNT and YYREEE (reference sequence). This CDR3 region has 17 residues. DNA for the CDR3: TGTGCCAGCAGCTTGAGGAGACTGGGATTTAACACCGGGGAGCTGTTTTTT. Translated: CASSLRRLGFNTGELFF. The entire variable domain, with the rest obtained from reference TRBV5-4 and TRBJ2-2, is as follows: ETGVTQSPTHLIKTRGQQVTLRCSSQSGHNTVSWYQQALGQGPQFIFQYYREEENGRGNFPPRFSGLQFPNYSSELNVNALELDDSALYLCASSLRRLGFNTGELFFGEGSRLTVL.

The chain links TRBV18 to TRBJ2-2; 7 nucleotides match TRBD2. This CDR3 has 14 amino acids. Germline CDR1 is KGHSH and CDR2 is LQKENI. V lost 6 bases and J lost 4; bases outside the gene matches: 5. CDR3 loop: CASSQTGGTGELFF. In DNA, the CDR3 is TGTGCCAGCTCCCAGACGGGGGGCACCGGGGAGCTGTTTTTT.

V usage is TRBV10-1 and J usage is TRBJ1-1; no firm D call. V gave up 1 base and J gave up 4 bases, with 7 bases separating them. The CDR3 contains 13 residues. Germline values: CDR1 WNHNN, CDR2 SYGVQD (reference sequence). CDR3 amino acids: CASSELVGTEAFF. The CDR3 nucleotides read TGCGCCAGCAGTGAGTTAGTGGGCACTGAAGCTTTCTTT.

This chain links TRBV6-1 with TRBJ2-7; 15 bases are a match to TRBD2. Germline trimming cut 6 bases from V and 5 bases from J; bases unmatched to any gene: 5. The CDR3 totals 15 residues. In germline, CDR1 is MNHNS, CDR2 SASEGT. The CDR3, as DNA: TGTGCCAGCAGAGGACTAGCGGGAGGGAGCCACGAGCAGTACTTC. It yields the protein CASRGLAGGSHEQYF.

This clone was seen only once. CDR3 region: CASSFMDRASDTQYF. The CDR3 nucleotides read TGTGCCAGCAGTTTTATGGACAGGGCTTCAGATACGCAGTATTTT. J is TRBJ2-3 and V is TRBV28, with 8 bases that match TRBD1. V shed 3 bases, J shed 4 bases, and the junction held 6 bases outside the gene matches. Germline V gene sequence: CDR1 MDHEN, CDR2 SYDVKM. The CDR3 extends over 15 amino acids.

V and J are TRBV15 and TRBJ2-7; D may be TRBD2 (6 bases). The CDR3 has 15 residues. V lost 0 bases, J lost 6 bases, and 15 bases lay in between. Germline-derived CDR1 and CDR2 are LNHNV and YYDKDF (reference sequence). CDR3 nucleotide sequence: TGTGCCACCAGCAGAGACCACCGGGAGAGTGGCGAGCAGTACTTC. Translating gives CATSRDHRESGEQYF.

The V call is TRBV7-8, the J call TRBJ2-7, with TRBD1 identical over 8 bases. CDR1 SGHVS and CDR2 FQNEAQ come from the germline V gene. The trim removed 2 bases at V and 5 bases at J, leaving 8 bases unmatched. CDR3 size: 15 residues. CDR3 nucleotide sequence: TGTGCCAGCAGCTTACGCAGGGGGCCAAGAGACGAGCAGTACTTC. Translation: CASSLRRGPRDEQYF.

The V call is TRBV9, the J call TRBJ2-1; TRBD2 is a possible D gene (6 bases). This CDR3 has 14 amino acids. From germline, CDR1 is SGDLS and CDR2 YYNGEE. Trimming shortened V by 0 bases and J by 3 bases, and 7 bases separated the two germline ends. The CDR3 is CASSVAEGYNEQFF. DNA for the CDR3: TGTGCCAGCAGCGTAGCGGAGGGCTACAATGAGCAGTTCTTC.

This rearrangement joins TRBV13 to TRBJ2-5, with 7 positions matching TRBD1. This CDR3 spans 15 amino acids. V lost 1 base to trimming and J lost 2 bases; unmatched junction nucleotides: 4. The germline V gene has CDR1 PRHDT and CDR2 FYEKMQ (reference sequence). The CDR3 DNA sequence: TGTGCCAGCAGCTTAGACAGCAGGGGGCAAGAGACCCAGTACTTC. Its translation: CASSLDSRGQETQYF. Full variable domain (outside the CDR3, taken from reference TRBV13 and TRBJ2-5): AAGVIQSPRHLIKEKRETATLKCYPIPRHDTVYWYQQGPGQDPQFLISFYEKMQSDKGSIPDRFSAQQFSDYHSELNMSSLELGDSALYFCASSLDSRGQETQYFGPGTRLLVL.

The chain employs TRBV6-5 and TRBJ2-5; 9 nucleotides align to TRBD2. With V trimmed by 5 bases and J by 2 bases, 3 bases remained unmatched. CDR3 length equals 14 residues. Germline V lookup: CDR1 MNHEY, CDR2 SVGAGI. This CDR3 is CASSETSGQETQYF. The CDR3 coding sequence is TGTGCCAGCAGTGAGACTAGCGGACAAGAGACCCAGTACTTC.

V usage is TRBV6-4 and J usage is TRBJ2-2; a weak D match, TRBD1 (6 bases). The length of the CDR3 is 14 residues. The V and J ends lost 3 bases and 11 bases respectively, with 16 bases between them. Germline lookup yields CDR1 MRHNA and CDR2 SNTAGT. Here the CDR3 reads CASSEMGQRTELFF. The CDR3 DNA sequence: TGTGCCAGCAGTGAAATGGGACAACGGACCGAGCTGTTTTTT.

The chain joins TRBV20-1 to TRBJ2-7; D remains ambiguous. The V end lost 7 bases, the J end lost 3 bases, and 10 bases lay between the germline ends. Germline CDR1 is DFQATT and CDR2 is SNEGSKA (reference sequence). The CDR3 has 11 amino acids. The CDR3 protein is CSVGLNYEQYF. As DNA, the CDR3 is TGCAGTGTTGGCTTAAACTACGAGCAGTACTTC.

The chain employs TRBV30 and TRBJ2-7; the match to TRBD1 covers 9 bases. This CDR3 is 15 amino acids long. The ends lost 5 bases at V and 6 bases at J; junction bases unmatched: 14. CDR1 is GTSNPN and CDR2 is SVGIG in the germline V gene (reference sequence). In DNA form, the CDR3 reads TGTGCCTGGGGACCCGGGACAGGGAGTTCTGGCGAGCAGTACTTC. Encoded protein: CAWGPGTGSSGEQYF.

The gene calls are TRBV5-4 and TRBJ2-3, with a tentative D call TRBD2 (5 bases). The V gene lost 0 bases and the J gene lost 5 bases, with 10 bases spanning the gap. The germline CDR1 and CDR2 sequences are SGHNT and YYREEE (reference sequence). The CDR3 is 14 residues long. The CDR3 DNA is TGTGCCAGCAGCTTGGAGTCGGCGGGAGATACGCAGTATTTT. It is translated as CASSLESAGDTQYF.

The V gene is TRBV7-2, the J gene TRBJ1-5; maybe TRBD1 (6 bases). Germline V gives CDR1 SGHTA, CDR2 FQGNSA. V was trimmed by 2 bases and J by 2 bases, leaving 10 bases between them. This CDR3 region has 15 residues. This CDR3 reads CASSLYRDGNQPQHF. CDR3 coding DNA: TGTGCCAGCAGCTTATACAGGGATGGCAATCAGCCCCAGCATTTT.

J is TRBJ1-2 and V is TRBV6-4; tentative D call: TRBD1 (6 bases). Trimming took 6 bases from V and 4 from J, leaving 24 bases between them. The CDR3 spans 17 residues. Germline-derived CDR1 and CDR2 are MRHNA and SNTAGT. DNA of the CDR3: TGTGCCAGCAGGGAAGTAATGACAGGAACGAAGTGCTATGGCTACACCTTC. Its translation: CASREVMTGTKCYGYTF.

This clone was seen just once. The chain joins TRBV4-1 to TRBJ2-7; TRBD2 matches 15 bases. V lost 4 bases and J lost 3; bases outside the gene matches: 4. The CDR3 is made up of 16 amino acids. Germline CDR1 MGHRA, CDR2 YSYEKL. CDR3 protein: CASSPWTSGRGYEQYF. CDR3 nucleotides: TGCGCCAGCAGCCCCTGGACTAGCGGGAGGGGCTACGAGCAGTACTTC.